Each of the 15 T cell receptor beta chains below was sequenced from the same sample in a study of beta chain features in type 1 diabetes. The sequenced template was cDNA made from the entire isolated RNA. Repertoires were generated with immunoSEQ multiplex PCR, while TCRdb's copy carries only in-frame clones and drops some. The sample contains 350,000 to 400,000 clones, more than 13% of which appear only once. The sample comprised naive CD4+ T cells from blood. The origin of the receptors is a woman between 18 and 29 years old in good health.

This clone was seen only a few times. The rearrangement uses TRBV29-1 and TRBJ2-2; 13 bases are a match to TRBD2. The germline CDR1 and CDR2 sequences are SQVTM and ANQGSEA. The CDR3 is 17 amino acids. Trimming cost V 7 bases and J 5 bases; bases outside gene matches: 13. DNA for the CDR3: TGCAGCGCGAGACTAGCGGGAGGATGGGAGGTTACCGGGGAGCTGTTTTTT. It translates to CSARLAGGWEVTGELFF.

The chain links TRBV30 to TRBJ1-1; unclear D gene. The V and J ends lost 0 bases and 4 bases respectively, with 6 bases between them. Germline-derived CDR1 and CDR2 are GTSNPN and SVGIG (reference sequence). CDR3 length: 12 residues. The CDR3 DNA reads TGTGCCTGGAGTGTACGGGTCACTGAAGCTTTCTTT. This translates into CAWSVRVTEAFF.

This clone occurred a few times. CDR3 DNA: TGCAGCGTTGAACCCCCGCAGGGGGTAAACTATGGCTACACCTTC. This codes for CSVEPPQGVNYGYTF. This chain joins TRBV29-1 and TRBJ1-2; 7 bases line up with TRBD1. Germline trimming cut 2 bases from V and 2 bases from J; bases unmatched to any gene: 8. The CDR3 length is 15 residues. Germline V gene data show CDR1 as SQVTM and CDR2 as ANQGSEA.

The CDR3 loop is CASSQVSGHSGERTEAFF. The CDR3 nucleotides are TGCGCCAGCAGCCAAGTCTCGGGACATTCCGGGGAACGCACTGAAGCTTTCTTT. The chain joins TRBV4-3 to TRBJ1-1, with a tentative D call TRBD1 (6 bases). The CDR3 sequence is 18 residues long. V was cut by 1 base and J by 4 bases, with 22 bases left in between. CDR1 and CDR2 from the germline V gene are LGHNA and YSLEER.

The chain employs TRBV7-2 and TRBJ2-1; 7 nucleotides match TRBD2. This CDR3 spans 17 amino acids. CDR1 and CDR2 from the germline V gene are SGHTA and FQGNSA. V was pared by 7 bases and J by 0 bases, with 12 bases of the junction left unmatched. The CDR3 sequence: CASTKRGAGISYNEQFF. The CDR3 nucleotides read TGTGCCAGCACTAAAAGGGGAGCGGGGATCTCCTACAATGAGCAGTTCTTC.

The chain links TRBV5-1 to TRBJ2-3; the D gene is possibly TRBD2 (6 bases). CDR3 size: 14 residues. With 6 bases removed from V and 6 bases from J, the gap between germline ends came to 17 bases. Germline CDR1 is SGHRS and CDR2 is YFSETQ. The CDR3: CASKQGDLGDTQYF. In DNA form, the CDR3 reads TGCGCCAGCAAGCAAGGGGACTTGGGGGATACGCAGTATTTT. Drawing the rest from reference TRBV5-1 and TRBJ2-3, the complete variable domain is KAGVTQTPRYLIKTRGQQVTLSCSPISGHRSVSWYQQTPGQGLQFLFEYFSETQRNKGNFPGRFSGRQFSNSRSEMNVSTLELGDSALYLCASKQGDLGDTQYFGPGTRLTVL.

The gene calls are TRBV4-1 and TRBJ2-5; 7 bases agree with TRBD1. Per the germline V gene, CDR1 is MGHRA and CDR2 is YSYEKL. After removal of 4 bases from V and 2 bases from J, the junction contained 16 bases not matched to a gene. This CDR3 region has 18 residues. The CDR3 is CASSPQQGPTGSQETQYF. Written as DNA, the CDR3 is TGCGCCAGCAGCCCCCAACAGGGGCCGACAGGTTCACAAGAGACCCAGTACTTC.

J is TRBJ2-3 and V is TRBV29-1, with D possibly TRBD2 on 5 matching bases. The CDR3 loop spans 13 amino acids. Trimming stripped 6 bases from V and 2 bases from J, with 12 bases between. The germline CDR1 and CDR2 sequences are SQVTM and ANQGSEA. DNA of the CDR3: TGCAGCGTCGATACTAGACTCACAGATACGCAGTATTTT. It translates to CSVDTRLTDTQYF.

This clone was found a few times. The gene calls are TRBV29-1 and TRBJ1-1; possible D gene TRBD1, 5 bases. V lost 5 bases, J lost 3 bases, and 10 bases lay in between. Germline lookup yields CDR1 SQVTM and CDR2 ANQGSEA. The CDR3 has 12 residues. The CDR3 spells CSVQRGDTEAFF. In DNA form, the CDR3 reads TGCAGCGTTCAACGGGGGGACACTGAAGCTTTCTTT.

The table lists this clone with a few counts. J is TRBJ2-1 and V is TRBV18; no clear D. The CDR3 totals 14 residues. Trimming took 5 bases from V and 6 from J, leaving 14 bases between them. Germline V lookup: CDR1 KGHSH, CDR2 LQKENI. CDR3 sequence (DNA): TGTGCCAGCTCATCAGGAAACCCCCGCAATGAGCAGTTCTTC. This encodes CASSSGNPRNEQFF.

J is TRBJ2-3 and V is TRBV7-8; the D gene is possibly TRBD1 (7 bases). The V end lost 2 bases, the J end lost 7 bases, and 13 bases lay between the germline ends. This CDR3 contains 14 residues. Germline V gives CDR1 SGHVS, CDR2 FQNEAQ. CDR3 loop: CASSLSQGGYTQYF. The CDR3 DNA reads as TGTGCCAGCAGCTTAAGTCAGGGGGGTTATACGCAGTATTTT.

This clone was observed a few times. The chain joins TRBV6-6 to TRBJ2-7, with TRBD2 identical over 9 bases. Losses at the gene ends were 6 bases for V and 11 bases for J; bases not matched to a gene: 8. The CDR3 runs 12 residues. Germline V gives CDR1 MNHNY, CDR2 SVGAGI (reference sequence). CDR3: CASRTGLADEYF. As DNA, the CDR3 is TGTGCCAGCAGGACGGGACTAGCAGACGAGTACTTC.

V gene TRBV7-9 combines with J gene TRBJ2-7; 7 bases line up with TRBD1. With V trimmed by 1 base and J by 3 bases, 12 bases remained unmatched. CDR1 and CDR2 (germline): SEHNR, FQNEAQ (reference sequence). CDR3 length equals 17 residues. Here the CDR3 reads CASSLVREGTEVYEQYF. As DNA, the CDR3 is TGTGCCAGCAGCTTAGTAAGGGAAGGGACAGAAGTCTACGAGCAGTACTTC.

The chain has TRBV14 and TRBJ2-1; TRBD1 agrees at 8 bases. Trimming removed 3 bases from V and 3 bases from J; junction bases left unmatched: 10. Germline V lookup: CDR1 SGHDN, CDR2 FVKESK. This CDR3 is built from 17 residues. The CDR3 DNA sequence: TGTGCCAGCAGCCAGACTACAGGGGGAAGAGGCTACAATGAGCAGTTCTTC. It is translated as CASSQTTGGRGYNEQFF.

The chain recombines TRBV27 with TRBJ1-5; the match to TRBD1 covers 12 bases. The junction had 8 bases not matched to a gene; V was cut back by 9 bases and J by 5 bases. This CDR3 has 15 residues. In germline, CDR1 is MNHEY, CDR2 SMNVEV (reference sequence). The DNA for the CDR3 is TGTGCCAGTAGCCCCGGGACAGGGGGCGATCAGCCCCAGCATTTT. The encoded protein is CASSPGTGGDQPQHF.